This passage covers 21 T cell receptor beta chains from one sample sequenced in a study of blood T cell repertoires in COVID-19. The data were produced by immunoSEQ multiplex PCR, yet TCRdb's version contains in-frame clones alone and is incomplete. The table includes some 700,000 clones, more than 80% detected once. The sample was peripheral blood. These receptors originate from a woman aged 18-29 years with acute or convalescent COVID-19.

The gene calls are TRBV30 and TRBJ1-4, with D unclear. CDR1 is GTSNPN and CDR2 is SVGIG in the germline V gene (reference sequence). CDR3 size: 13 residues. Deletions cut 6 bases from V and 6 bases from J, with 14 bases between. This chain's CDR3 is CACYGGGYEKLFF. The CDR3 region has the DNA TGTGCCTGCTATGGAGGAGGTTATGAAAAACTGTTTTTT.

CDR3 bases: TGTGCCAGCAGAGGCGACAGGGAAGCTAACTATGGCTACACCTTC. This gives the protein CASRGDREANYGYTF. This chain joins TRBV27 and TRBJ1-2, with 7 bases aligning to TRBD1. After removal of 6 bases from V and 0 bases from J, the junction contained 7 bases not matched to a gene. Germline CDR1 MNHEY, CDR2 SMNVEV (reference sequence). There are 15 residues in the CDR3.

V usage is TRBV7-9 and J usage is TRBJ1-1; 7 bases are shared with TRBD1. J lost 5 bases, V lost 10 bases, and 13 bases had no gene match. In germline, CDR1 is SEHNR, CDR2 FQNEAQ (reference sequence). This CDR3 region has 14 residues. The chain's CDR3 is CATHLGQTATEAFF. In DNA, the CDR3 is TGTGCCACTCACCTGGGACAGACTGCTACTGAAGCTTTCTTT.

The rearrangement links TRBV10-1 to TRBJ2-4; D is perhaps TRBD2 (5 bases). The CDR3 sequence is 19 residues long. Germline CDR1 reads WNHNN; CDR2 reads SYGVQD (reference sequence). Trimming took 2 bases from V and 1 from J, leaving 21 bases between them. In DNA, the CDR3 is TGCGCCAGCAGTGAGGAGGGAGAGAACTTTATCGAGGCCAAAAACATTCAGTACTTC. Protein product: CASSEEGENFIEAKNIQYF.

The chain recombines TRBV6-6 with TRBJ1-1; 7 bases agree with TRBD1. There are 16 residues in the CDR3. Germline V gene lookup returns CDR1 MNHNY and CDR2 SVGAGI (reference sequence). The trim removed 5 bases at V and 0 bases at J, leaving 9 bases unmatched. CDR3 sequence (DNA): TGTGCCAGCAGTCCCTTGGGGGACAGAATGAACACTGAAGCTTTCTTT. Protein: CASSPLGDRMNTEAFF.

The chain recombines TRBV12-5 with TRBJ1-5; TRBD1 is a possible D gene (6 bases). The V gene lost 2 bases and the J gene lost 6 bases, with 14 bases spanning the gap. Per the germline V gene, CDR1 is LGHNT and CDR2 is FRNRAP. The CDR3 is made up of 15 amino acids. Here the CDR3 DNA reads TGTGCTAGTGGTTTGTCCACAGGGTTGGGTCAGCCCCAGCATTTT. Translating it yields CASGLSTGLGQPQHF.

The chain carries TRBV30 and TRBJ1-1; 9 bases align to TRBD1. Trimming at V came to 4 bases and at J to 5 bases, leaving 14 bases not matched to a gene. This CDR3 spans 16 amino acids. From germline, CDR1 is GTSNPN and CDR2 SVGIG (reference sequence). In DNA form, the CDR3 reads TGTGCCTGGAAACCGGGACAGGGCGTACGAGGGACTGAAGCTTTCTTT. As protein: CAWKPGQGVRGTEAFF.

This chain links TRBV3-1 (or the pseudogene TRBV3-2) with TRBJ2-3; D is unclear. With 3 bases removed from V and 0 bases from J, the gap between germline ends came to 13 bases. The V gene's germline CDR1 is LGHDT and CDR2 YNNKEL (reference sequence). This CDR3 contains 16 residues. CDR3 region: CASSQPPYTSTDTQYF. The CDR3 DNA sequence: TGTGCCAGCAGCCAGCCGCCGTATACTAGCACAGATACGCAGTATTTT.

The rearrangement links TRBV10-3 to TRBJ1-5; possibly TRBD1 for D (6 bases). V lost 0 bases and J 7 bases, leaving 13 bases between the germline ends. The germline gives CDR1 ENHRY, CDR2 SYGVKD. The CDR3 loop spans 15 amino acids. CDR3 sequence: CAISESTGREQPQHF. The CDR3 DNA sequence: TGTGCCATCAGTGAGTCAACAGGGAGGGAGCAGCCCCAGCATTTT.

Only one count was recorded for this clone. The chain carries TRBV30 and TRBJ1-5; TRBD1 matches at 9 bases. Germline V CDR1 and CDR2: GTSNPN, SVGIG (reference sequence). J gave up 6 bases and V 2 bases, and 5 bases lay outside the gene matches. The CDR3 is 14 residues long. The CDR3 bases are TGTGCCTGGAGTAAAACAGGGGGCAGTCAGCCCCAGCATTTT. Translation gives CAWSKTGGSQPQHF.

This sequence joins TRBV15 and TRBJ1-3; D remains ambiguous. Germline CDR1 reads LNHNV; CDR2 reads YYDKDF (reference sequence). V was trimmed by 5 bases and J by 1 base, leaving 24 bases between them. This CDR3 contains 19 residues. The CDR3 loop is CATSLLGVFLTLSGNTIYF. The CDR3 region has the DNA TGTGCCACCAGCCTCCTAGGTGTATTTCTAACCCTATCTGGAAACACCATATATTTT.

The chain uses TRBV2 and TRBJ1-1; D possibly corresponds to TRBD1 (6 bases). Germline V gene data show CDR1 as SNHLY and CDR2 as FYNNEI. The CDR3 length is 12 residues. The CDR3 is CAGGRRWTEAFF. DNA of the CDR3: TGTGCAGGGGGTCGAAGGTGGACTGAAGCTTTCTTT.

A single count supports this clone. This chain joins TRBV7-9 and TRBJ1-2; D possibly corresponds to TRBD1 (6 bases). CDR3 length: 14 residues. Trimming removed 1 base from V and 6 bases from J, with 12 bases in between. Germline loops: CDR1 SEHNR, CDR2 FQNEAQ (reference sequence). The DNA for the CDR3 is TGTGCCAGCAGCTTAGGGGCAGGGGAAGATGGCTACACCTTC. It specifies CASSLGAGEDGYTF.

With respect to this clone: This specimen includes other DNA sequences encoding the same CDR3. This chain connects TRBV11-2 to TRBJ2-5; D perhaps matches TRBD2 (6 bases). The CDR3 has 13 amino acids. Germline V CDR1 and CDR2: SGHAT, FQNNGV. Trimming pared 1 base from V and 5 bases from J, leaving 8 bases between. CDR3 DNA sequence: TGTGCCAGCAGCTTAGTTGGGGGGGAGACCCAGTACTTC. Its protein is CASSLVGGETQYF.

The chain links TRBV2 to TRBJ1-1; D not certain. The germline CDR1 and CDR2 sequences are SNHLY and FYNNEI. V lost 6 bases, J lost 3 bases, and 11 bases lay in between. The CDR3 totals 13 residues. The CDR3, as DNA: TGTGCCAGCAGGTTGGAGGGCTACACTGAAGCTTTCTTT. As protein: CASRLEGYTEAFF.

The CDR3: CASSDHGGWGTDTQYF. The CDR3 DNA reads as TGTGCCAGCAGTGACCACGGAGGGTGGGGCACAGATACGCAGTATTTT. This chain connects TRBV6-2 or TRBV6-3 to TRBJ2-3; D may be TRBD2 (6 bases). V lost 5 bases, J lost 1 base, and 16 bases lay in between. Per the germline V gene, CDR1 is MNHEY and CDR2 is SVGEGT. The CDR3 length is 16 residues.

The chain employs TRBV27 and TRBJ1-1; tentative D call: TRBD1 (5 bases). V was cut by 7 bases and J by 0 bases, with 15 bases left in between. This CDR3 spans 15 amino acids. Germline CDR1 MNHEY, CDR2 SMNVEV (reference sequence). The CDR3, as DNA: TGTGCCAGCACCCCCCGGGGGAGCATGAACACTGAAGCTTTCTTT. This gives the protein CASTPRGSMNTEAFF.

This sequence joins TRBV5-5 and TRBJ2-7; the match to TRBD1 covers 9 bases. This CDR3 comprises 16 residues. The trim removed 5 bases at V and 3 bases at J, leaving 12 bases unmatched. Per germline, CDR1 SGHKS and CDR2 YYEKEE (reference sequence). This CDR3 reads CASRSPGQGAFYEQYF. The CDR3 nucleotides read TGTGCCAGCAGGTCACCGGGACAGGGAGCCTTCTACGAGCAGTACTTC.

The gene calls are TRBV9 and TRBJ2-5; D perhaps matches TRBD1 (5 bases). Trimming took 0 bases from V and 3 from J, leaving 18 bases between them. The length of the CDR3 is 17 residues. CDR1 SGDLS and CDR2 YYNGEE come from the germline V gene. Written as DNA, the CDR3 is TGTGCCAGCAGCGTAGAGAGCGAGGCAGGGCGCGAAGAGACCCAGTACTTC. Translating gives CASSVESEAGREETQYF. Together with reference TRBV9 and TRBJ2-5, the CDR3 gives the full variable domain: DSGVTQTPKHLITATGQRVTLRCSPRSGDLSVYWYQQSLDQGLQFLIQYYNGEERAKGNILERFSAQQFPDLHSELNLSSLELGDSALYFCASSVESEAGREETQYFGPGTRLLVL.

The chain carries TRBV24-1 and TRBJ1-5; a possible D gene is TRBD1 (5 bases). This CDR3 has 14 residues. V was clipped by 6 bases and J by 2 bases, with 10 bases between them. In germline, CDR1 is KGHDR, CDR2 SFDVKD. The chain's CDR3 is CATSLGGGNQPQHF. The CDR3 DNA follows: TGTGCCACCAGTCTTGGGGGGGGCAATCAGCCCCAGCATTTT.

V is TRBV7-8 and J is TRBJ1-1, with D perhaps matching TRBD1 (5 bases). Trimming shortened V by 0 bases and J by 4 bases, and 12 bases separated the two germline ends. CDR3 size: 15 residues. Germline loops: CDR1 SGHVS, CDR2 FQNEAQ. The CDR3 region is CASSLASGRVTEAFF. Here the CDR3 DNA reads TGTGCCAGCAGCTTAGCCTCAGGGAGGGTCACTGAAGCTTTCTTT. Full variable domain (remainder filled in from reference TRBV7-8 and TRBJ1-1): GAGVSQSPRYKVAKRGQDVALRCDPISGHVSLFWYQQALGQGPEFLTYFQNEAQLDKSGLPSDRFFAERPEGSVSTLKIQRTQQEDSAVYLCASSLASGRVTEAFFGQGTRLTVV.